The 22 T cell receptor beta chains below come from one sample, sequenced in a study of T cell clonotyping in hematopoietic cell transplantation. TCRdb keeps only in-frame clones here, not all; method: immunoSEQ multiplex PCR. The data hold roughly 40,000 clones, with approximately 94% observed a single time. Sequenced sample: peripheral blood mononuclear cells. Receptor source: a woman aged 45 to 65 in good health. Some clones in this sample may be carry-over from other donors' samples.

The chain couples TRBV25-1 to TRBJ2-5; 9 nucleotides agree with TRBD2. The V gene's germline CDR1 is MGHDK and CDR2 SYGVNS. J lost 5 bases, V lost 4 bases, and 8 bases had no gene match. CDR3 size: 15 residues. The CDR3 DNA is TGTGCCAGCAGTGTGGCGGGGGGGCCGGGGGAGACCCAGTACTTC. It is translated as CASSVAGGPGETQYF. The entire variable domain, with the rest obtained from reference TRBV25-1 and TRBJ2-5, is as follows: EADIYQTPRYLVIGTGKKITLECSQTMGHDKMYWYQQDPGMELHLIHYSYGVNSTEKGDLSSESTVSRIRTEHFPLTLESARPSHTSQYLCASSVAGGPGETQYFGPGTRLLVL.

V usage is TRBV5-1 and J usage is TRBJ1-6; D perhaps matches TRBD1 (5 bases). This CDR3 contains 14 residues. In germline, CDR1 is SGHRS, CDR2 YFSETQ. V gave up 3 bases and J gave up 13 bases, with 17 bases separating them. CDR3 residues: CASSSTTAPGPLHF. For the CDR3, the DNA is TGCGCCAGCAGCTCCACGACGGCACCAGGGCCCCTCCACTTT.

The sample holds one count of this clone. The rearrangement links TRBV28 to TRBJ2-2, with a tentative D call TRBD1 (6 bases). V lost 5 bases and J 0 bases, leaving 10 bases between the germline ends. The germline gives CDR1 MDHEN, CDR2 SYDVKM. The length of the CDR3 is 15 residues. The CDR3 spells CASSPGQTNTGELFF. The CDR3 bases are TGTGCCAGCAGTCCCGGACAGACGAACACCGGGGAGCTGTTTTTT.

This chain connects TRBV7-2 to TRBJ2-2; no reliable D call. Germline V gene lookup returns CDR1 SGHTA and CDR2 FQGNSA. V lost 5 bases, J lost 5 bases, and 15 bases lay in between. The CDR3 is 15 residues long. The CDR3 sequence is CASSLLRGGTGELFF. The CDR3 bases are TGTGCCAGCAGCCTTCTGAGAGGTGGAACCGGGGAGCTGTTTTTT.

J is TRBJ2-1 and V is TRBV7-3; weak D call: TRBD1 (7 bases). CDR3 length: 14 residues. The V end was cut by 4 bases, the J end by 7 bases, with 14 bases between. The germline V gene encodes CDR1 SGHTA and CDR2 FQGTGA. CDR3 coding DNA: TGTGCCAGCAGCTCTGACAGGGCGGGGAATGAGCAGTTCTTC. Its translation: CASSSDRAGNEQFF.

V gene TRBV14 combines with J gene TRBJ1-2, with no clear D. The germline CDR1 and CDR2 sequences are SGHDN and FVKESK. The CDR3 spans 13 residues. Trimming cost V 5 bases and J 2 bases, with 9 bases left between them. For the CDR3, the DNA is TGTGCCAGCAGCTACAGTAAGAACTATGGCTACACCTTC. Translation: CASSYSKNYGYTF.

The chain employs TRBV15 and TRBJ2-6, with a tentative D call TRBD2 (6 bases). The length of the CDR3 is 16 residues. The germline V gene has CDR1 LNHNV and CDR2 YYDKDF (reference sequence). Trimming took off 3 bases at V and 0 bases at J, with 9 bases between the two ends. The CDR3 sequence: CATSRQAGSGANVLTF. CDR3 coding DNA: TGTGCCACCAGCAGGCAAGCGGGCTCTGGGGCCAACGTCCTGACTTTC.

The V and J genes are TRBV5-1 and TRBJ2-7, with a weak D call TRBD1 (6 bases). This CDR3 contains 15 residues. Looked up from germline, CDR1 is SGHRS and CDR2 is YFSETQ. Trimming removed 4 bases at V and 6 bases at J, with 20 bases between. The CDR3 loop reads CASSIDSQGPLEQYF. The CDR3 DNA reads TGCGCCAGCAGCATAGACTCACAGGGCCCCCTCGAGCAGTACTTC.

The chain employs TRBV28 and TRBJ1-1, with 7 nucleotides matching TRBD1. The CDR3 consists of 15 residues. Germline-derived CDR1 and CDR2 are MDHEN and SYDVKM. With 3 bases clipped from V and 7 bases from J, the junction kept 11 bases outside the gene matches. The CDR3 reads CASSFPNNRGLEAFF. CDR3 nucleotides: TGTGCCAGCAGTTTTCCCAATAACAGGGGCCTTGAAGCTTTCTTT.

The chain employs TRBV29-1 and TRBJ1-5, with 7 bases that match TRBD1. Germline V gene sequence: CDR1 SQVTM, CDR2 ANQGSEA. The CDR3 is 12 amino acids. V lost 4 bases and J lost 4; bases outside the gene matches: 1. The CDR3 loop reads CSVGQGNQPQHF. Here the CDR3 DNA reads TGCAGCGTTGGACAGGGTAATCAGCCCCAGCATTTT.

Here the CDR3 reads CATPGASRNEQFF. CDR3 nucleotide sequence: TGTGCCACTCCGGGGGCCTCGAGGAATGAGCAGTTCTTC. This sequence joins TRBV28 and TRBJ2-1; either TRBD1 or TRBD2 may supply D (6 bases each). Deletions cut 10 bases from V and 7 bases from J, with 17 bases between. Germline V CDR1 and CDR2: MDHEN, SYDVKM. This CDR3 comprises 13 residues. The full variable domain, with the rest looked up from reference TRBV28 and TRBJ2-1, is DVKVTQSSRYLVKRTGEKVFLECVQDMDHENMFWYRQDPGLGLRLIYFSYDVKMKEKGDIPEGYSVSREKKERFSLILESASTNQTSMYLCATPGASRNEQFFGPGTRLTVL.

V gene TRBV5-1 combines with J gene TRBJ1-1; the match to TRBD1 covers 8 bases. The CDR3 has 15 residues. With V trimmed by 4 bases and J by 3 bases, 8 bases remained unmatched. The V gene's germline CDR1 is SGHRS and CDR2 YFSETQ. Written as DNA, the CDR3 is TGCGCCAGCAGCCGGACGGACAGGGTGGACACTGAAGCTTTCTTT. It encodes CASSRTDRVDTEAFF.

V gene TRBV9 combines with J gene TRBJ1-2; 9 bases agree with TRBD1. J lost 7 bases, V lost 3 bases, and 7 bases had no gene match. The germline V gene encodes CDR1 SGDLS and CDR2 YYNGEE. The CDR3 is 14 residues long. The CDR3 DNA is TGTGCCAGCAGCGAAACAGGGGGCGCAGGTGGCTACACCTTC. It encodes CASSETGGAGGYTF.

V gene TRBV6-6 combines with J gene TRBJ1-2; 8 bases agree with TRBD1. J was trimmed by 4 bases and V by 6 bases; bases with no gene match: 4. There are 13 residues in the CDR3. Germline-derived CDR1 and CDR2 are MNHNY and SVGAGI (reference sequence). The CDR3 protein is CASRNGQGYGYTF. For the CDR3, the DNA is TGTGCCAGCAGAAATGGACAGGGCTATGGCTACACCTTC.

The chain uses TRBV10-3 and TRBJ1-2; no clear D gene. The V and J ends lost 3 bases and 1 base respectively, with 9 bases between them. The CDR3 has 14 residues. The germline V gene encodes CDR1 ENHRY and CDR2 SYGVKD. The CDR3 here is CAISDPLSNYGYTF. CDR3 nucleotide sequence: TGTGCCATCAGTGACCCTCTAAGTAACTATGGCTACACCTTC.

The rearrangement links TRBV11-3 to TRBJ1-1; D possibly corresponds to TRBD1 (5 bases). V lost 4 bases to trimming and J lost 0 bases, with 15 bases between them. The length of the CDR3 is 16 residues. The V gene's germline CDR1 is SGHNT and CDR2 YENEEA. In DNA, the CDR3 is TGTGCCAGCAGCTGGGATATCACAGGAATGAACACTGAAGCTTTCTTT. This translates into CASSWDITGMNTEAFF.

J is TRBJ2-3 and V is TRBV5-1; tentative D call: TRBD2 (6 bases). CDR1 is SGHRS, CDR2 YFSETQ, per germline. V lost 0 bases and J lost 2, with 13 bases in between. This CDR3 has 16 amino acids. CDR3 sequence (DNA): TGCGCCAGCAGCTTGGTGTCGGGGAGGCCCACAGATACGCAGTATTTT. Protein product: CASSLVSGRPTDTQYF.

This sequence joins TRBV5-1 and TRBJ2-3; D remains unclear. Germline CDR1 and CDR2: SGHRS and YFSETQ. There are 15 residues in the CDR3. Trimming took 3 bases from V and 11 from J, leaving 22 bases between them. The CDR3 is CASSSSNDHDKGQYF. Written as DNA, the CDR3 is TGCGCCAGCAGCTCGAGCAACGACCACGATAAGGGGCAGTATTTT.

A few counts support this clone. V gene TRBV10-3 combines with J gene TRBJ1-6; D may be TRBD1 (5 bases). The V gene lost 6 bases and the J gene lost 5 bases, with 14 bases spanning the gap. CDR3 length equals 15 residues. CDR1 and CDR2 (germline): ENHRY, SYGVKD. The CDR3 protein is CAIREGLENNSPLHF. CDR3 DNA: TGTGCCATCAGAGAGGGGTTAGAAAATAATTCACCCCTCCACTTT.

The chain has TRBV28 and TRBJ1-6; no clear D. Germline CDR1 reads MDHEN; CDR2 reads SYDVKM. The CDR3 is made up of 16 amino acids. Trimming took 4 bases from V and 5 from J, leaving 15 bases between them. The CDR3 here is CASSSYRQADNSPLHF. CDR3 bases: TGTGCCAGCAGTTCCTATCGGCAGGCGGATAATTCACCCCTCCACTTT.

The genes are TRBV27 and TRBJ1-3; D not certain. V was cut by 6 bases and J by 0 bases, with 9 bases left in between. Germline CDR1 is MNHEY and CDR2 is SMNVEV (reference sequence). The CDR3 totals 14 residues. CDR3 loop: CASRVISSGNTIYF. Here the CDR3 DNA reads TGTGCCAGCAGGGTGATAAGCTCTGGAAACACCATATATTTT.

The chain couples TRBV30 to TRBJ2-3; D remains ambiguous. There are 13 residues in the CDR3. Germline lookup yields CDR1 GTSNPN and CDR2 SVGIG (reference sequence). The V and J ends lost 0 bases and 1 base respectively, with 5 bases between them. The CDR3 DNA reads as TGTGCCTGGAGTGTACTCCGCACAGATACGCAGTATTTT. Protein product: CAWSVLRTDTQYF.